Reported below is one T cell receptor (beta chain). The sample is drawn from a study of cytomegalovirus exposure and HLA in healthy donors. The data were produced by immunoSEQ multiplex PCR, yet TCRdb's version contains in-frame clones alone and is incomplete. Seen here are about 120,000 clones, roughly 87% observed once, and the top ten hold 1.1%. The TCR sequence derives from a woman in her late teens or twenties in good health and CMV-seronegative. Sequenced sample: PBMCs.

CDR3 bases: TGTGCCACCCCGGGCAGGCGGGGCACAGATACGCAGTATTTT. Translation gives CATPGRRGTDTQYF. V is TRBV2 and J is TRBJ2-3; D perhaps matches TRBD2 (5 bases). V lost 10 bases and J 1 base, leaving 15 bases between the germline ends. This CDR3 contains 14 residues. Germline lookup yields CDR1 SNHLY and CDR2 FYNNEI.